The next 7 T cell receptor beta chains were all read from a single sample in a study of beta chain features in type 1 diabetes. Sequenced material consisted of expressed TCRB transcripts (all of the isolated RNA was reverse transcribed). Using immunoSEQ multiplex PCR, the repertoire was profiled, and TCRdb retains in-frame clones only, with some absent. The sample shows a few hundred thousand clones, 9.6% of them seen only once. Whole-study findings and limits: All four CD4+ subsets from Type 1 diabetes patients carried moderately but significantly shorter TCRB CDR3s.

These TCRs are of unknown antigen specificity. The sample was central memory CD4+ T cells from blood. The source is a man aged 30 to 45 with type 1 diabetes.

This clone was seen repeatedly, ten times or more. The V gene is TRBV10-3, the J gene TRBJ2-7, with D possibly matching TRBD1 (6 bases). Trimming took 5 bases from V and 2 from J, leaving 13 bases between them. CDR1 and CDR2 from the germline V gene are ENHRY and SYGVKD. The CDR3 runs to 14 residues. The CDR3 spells CAISPDRQAYEQYF. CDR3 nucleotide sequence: TGTGCCATCAGTCCTGACAGGCAGGCCTACGAGCAGTACTTC.

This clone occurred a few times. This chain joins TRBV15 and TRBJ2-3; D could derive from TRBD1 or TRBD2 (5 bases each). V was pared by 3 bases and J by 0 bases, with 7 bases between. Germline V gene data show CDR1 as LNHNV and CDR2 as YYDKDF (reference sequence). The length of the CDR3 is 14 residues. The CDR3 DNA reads TGTGCCACCAGCAGGGGGGTCAGCACAGATACGCAGTATTTT. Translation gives CATSRGVSTDTQYF.

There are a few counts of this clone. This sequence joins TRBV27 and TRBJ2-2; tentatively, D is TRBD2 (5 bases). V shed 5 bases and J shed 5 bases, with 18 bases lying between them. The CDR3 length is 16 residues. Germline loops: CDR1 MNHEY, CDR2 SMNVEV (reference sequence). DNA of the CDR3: TGTGCCAGCAGTACCCAAAGGCGGCCGGGAACCGGGGAGCTGTTTTTT. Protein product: CASSTQRRPGTGELFF.

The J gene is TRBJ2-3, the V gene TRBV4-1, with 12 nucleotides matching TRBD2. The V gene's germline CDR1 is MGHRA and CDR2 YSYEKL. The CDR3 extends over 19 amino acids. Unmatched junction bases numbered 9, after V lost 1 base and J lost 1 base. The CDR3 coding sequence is TGCGCCAGCAGCCAAGTGACTAGCGGGAGAGGTGAGGGCACAGATACGCAGTATTTT. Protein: CASSQVTSGRGEGTDTQYF.

The CDR3 DNA reads as TGTGCCAGCAGTGCCCCAGACAGGCAAGAGACCCAGTACTTC. It is translated as CASSAPDRQETQYF. The chain combines TRBV28 with TRBJ2-5; tentatively, D is TRBD1 (6 bases). Trimming left V 5 bases short and J 2 bases short, with 12 bases between. Germline loops: CDR1 MDHEN, CDR2 SYDVKM. The CDR3 runs 14 residues.

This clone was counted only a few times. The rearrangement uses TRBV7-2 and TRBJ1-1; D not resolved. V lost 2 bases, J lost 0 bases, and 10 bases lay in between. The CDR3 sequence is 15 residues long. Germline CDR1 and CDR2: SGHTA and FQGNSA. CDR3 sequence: CASSLIYTVNTEAFF. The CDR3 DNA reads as TGTGCCAGCAGCTTAATATATACAGTGAACACTGAAGCTTTCTTT.

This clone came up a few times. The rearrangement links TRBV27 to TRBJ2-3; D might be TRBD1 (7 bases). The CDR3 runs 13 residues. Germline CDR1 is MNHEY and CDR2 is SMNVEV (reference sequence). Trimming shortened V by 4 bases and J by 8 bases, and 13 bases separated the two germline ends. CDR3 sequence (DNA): TGTGCCAGCAGTTCCGCAGGGGGAGGTACGCAGTATTTT. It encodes CASSSAGGGTQYF.